This TCR beta chain was sequenced during a study of T cell changes during pregnancy in multiple sclerosis. Repertoires were generated with immunoSEQ multiplex PCR, while TCRdb's copy carries only in-frame clones and drops some. The table has 80,000 to 95,000 clones, around 96% seen once. Germline V lookup: CDR1 SNHLY, CDR2 FYNNEI. The CDR3 is 16 amino acids. Trimming cost V 6 bases and J 6 bases; bases outside gene matches: 7. The receptor was isolated from a female donor with multiple sclerosis, enrolled in a pregnancy study. V and J are TRBV2 and TRBJ2-2; 13 positions agree with TRBD2. The sequenced sample was peripheral blood, obtained in the second trimester of pregnancy. The CDR3 sequence: CASSLGLAGVAGELFF. The CDR3 bases are TGTGCCAGCAGCTTAGGACTAGCGGGAGTCGCCGGGGAGCTGTTTTTT. Combining the CDR3 with reference TRBV2 and TRBJ2-2 gives the whole variable domain EPEVTQTPSHQVTQMGQEVILRCVPISNHLYFYWYRQILGQKVEFLVSFYNNEISEKSEIFDDQFSVERPDGSNFTLKIRSTKLEDSAMYFCASSLGLAGVAGELFFGEGSRLTVL.